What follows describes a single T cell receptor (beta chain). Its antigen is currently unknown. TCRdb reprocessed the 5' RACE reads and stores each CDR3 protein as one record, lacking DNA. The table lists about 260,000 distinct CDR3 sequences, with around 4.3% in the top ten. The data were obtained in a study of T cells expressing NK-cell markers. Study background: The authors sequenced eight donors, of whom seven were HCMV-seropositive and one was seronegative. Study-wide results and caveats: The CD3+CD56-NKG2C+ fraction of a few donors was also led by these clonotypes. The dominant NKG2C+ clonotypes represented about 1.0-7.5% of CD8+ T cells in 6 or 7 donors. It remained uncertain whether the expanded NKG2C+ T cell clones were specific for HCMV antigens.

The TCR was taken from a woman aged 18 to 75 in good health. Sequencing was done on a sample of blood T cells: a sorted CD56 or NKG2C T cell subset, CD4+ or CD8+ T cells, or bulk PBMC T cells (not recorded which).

This chain's CDR3 is CSAQQRVGYTF. This chain connects TRBV20-1 to TRBJ1-2. The CDR3 extends over 11 amino acids. CDR1 and CDR2 (germline): DFQATT, SNEGSKA (reference sequence).